This TCR beta chain was captured in a study of T cells after yellow fever vaccination. The overall study: Low-cell-number fractions were prepared with SMART-Seq v4 Ultra Low Input. General study findings and limits: Highly abundant clonotypes carried over from the bulk population could end up in FACS-sorted repertoires as contaminants. Post-booster repertoires contained most primary-vaccination clones again (96% CD4, roughly 91% CD8).

CDR1 is SGHAT, CDR2 FQNNGV, per germline. The ends were cut back, 8 bases at V and 1 base at J, with 12 bases in the middle. This CDR3 has 14 amino acids. Synthesis of TCR cDNA relied on 5'RACE template switching, which attached a universal primer site and UMIs. Via MiXCR, TCRdb re-called the 5' RACE reads, giving one row per CDR3 protein. Of over 300,000 distinct CDR3 sequences in the sample, less than 4.5% were seen once. In regard to this clonotype: Its specificity is not known.

This clonotype was sampled from a man aged 18 to 29 who received the YFV17D yellow fever vaccine. This specimen consisted of PBMCs, obtained on the day of the yellow fever booster vaccination. V gene TRBV11-2 combines with J gene TRBJ2-1; D may be TRBD2 (5 bases). CDR3 amino acids: CASRGGLSYNEQFF. Here the CDR3 DNA reads TGTGCCAGCCGGGGTGGCCTGTCCTACAATGAGCAGTTCTTC.